This T cell receptor beta chain came from a study of blood T cells in healthy people across ages (dated by TCRdb to 2014 to 2015). Looking at the study overall: In model experiments, template switching captured about one uniquely barcoded TCR beta cDNA molecule for every two T cells. To track age-related changes in TCR beta repertoire diversity, the study relied on deep sequencing normalized with unique cDNA molecular identifiers. The donors were divided into four age groups: young (average about 15 years), middle-aged (roughly 42), aged (approximately 62) and long-lived (about 80). To avoid experimental bias, donors of different ages were spread randomly across the sequencing lanes. Using the same blood draw, the study looked at two additional independent replicas of 1 million unique cDNA reads for two donors, one aged 18 to 30 and the other aged 80 or older.

The donors were some 36 Caucasian individuals from Russia, aged 6 to 90 years, who were systemically healthy. Each donor gave around 9.5 milliliters of peripheral blood, collected into EDTA-treated Vacutainer tubes. Ficoll-Paque density-gradient centrifugation was used to isolate PBMCs, with at least 7 million per sample. Total RNA, at least 5 micrograms per sample, was extracted from PBMCs with Trizol reagent. For every donor, flow cytometry on a PBMC aliquot measured the percentage of naive CD45RAhigh/CD27high T cells. From a lookup of the germline V gene, CDR1 and CDR2 are MNHEY and SVGEGT. The CDR3 runs 15 amino acids, cysteine and phenylalanine included. Left in the record is the CDR3 DNA by itself, 45 bases read in frame from the first base. As for this clonotype: Its antigen remains unidentified. There are no base qualities to consult, and no much larger clone falls within one base.

Receptor libraries were prepared by 5' RACE. Sequencing used an Illumina HiSeq 2500. A second about 7 to 11 cycle PCR used a sample-barcoded 5' primer and a J-beta primer mix. A template-switch 5' adaptor carrying 12 random nucleotides introduced a unique molecular identifier onto each TCR beta cDNA molecule. Each sample yielded at least 2.5 million CDR3-containing paired-end reads. The Mint cDNA synthesis kit, primed by a TRBC-specific oligonucleotide, was used to synthesize first-strand cDNA from all RNA. After uracil-DNA glycosylase treatment, a first 18-cycle PCR used universal primers M1SS and BC2_uni_R on all cDNA. The authors processed their data as follows. For normalization, 1 million high-quality reads, each with a distinct molecular identifier, were randomly selected from each sample. Instead of being binned into consensus sequences, reads that shared molecular identifiers were thrown out. CDR3 identification, clonotype clustering and error correction used MiTCR with a Q25 quality threshold and the strictest error-elimination algorithm. A nonparametric unseen species model with Euler transformation was used to estimate a lower bound on total TCR beta diversity. TCRdb reprocessed the public reads (quality trimming at Q25 with fastp, clone calling with MiXCR) and kept in-frame beta chains. Rows with one shared CDR3 protein collapse into an entry with the most common genes and DNA. These V and J calls are TCRdb output, not the study's own analysis. Recorded for this sample are 550,000 to 600,000 distinct CDR3 sequences; roughly 48% of them occurred a single time. About 26% of the sample is taken by the ten largest.

The paper's findings and limits, for the study overall: There was a strong correlation between observed TCR beta diversity and the percentage of naive T cells measured by flow cytometry. Because donor CMV infection status was unknown, age-related changes in expanded clonotypes were potentially confounded. Observed TCR beta diversity per million T cells fell roughly linearly with age, and a significant reduction was already apparent by age around 40. Conclusive comparison of naive and antigen-experienced compartments was prevented by the profiling of bulk unsorted PBMCs. Compared with the aged group, more naive CD4+ T cells, fewer expanded clones and increased TCR diversity were shown by the long-lived group, suggesting age selection. Estimates of total diversity based on one million sequenced T cells were regarded as lower bounds and as underestimates.

The receptor comes from a man older than 75 in good health. Sequencing input: blood. Here the chain combines TRBV6-2 or TRBV6-3 and TRBJ2-4; 10 bases in the junction line up with TRBD1. The better agreement between TRBJ2-7 and the DNA end casts doubt on the J call. The base sequence is TGTGCCAGCAGTTACACCGGGACAGGGGACTACGAGCAGTACTTC. Protein translation: CASSYTGTGDYEQYF.